This TCR beta chain was sequenced for a study of cytomegalovirus exposure and HLA in healthy donors (dated by TCRdb to the late 2010s). In terms of the full investigation: According to an earlier analysis of a few hundred of the donors, some 180 million T cells yielded 117 million unique TCR beta sequences and approximately 300 Gb of sequence data. All discovery cohort repertoires had been generated on a single sequencing platform. A later genetic analysis took genome-wide SNP genotypes for 398 of the 666 donors and used that subset as a discovery cohort. The study used immunosequencing to profile the T cell repertoires of some 600 subjects and linked those repertoires to cytomegalovirus serostatus. An earlier analysis of approximately 500 of the donors applied high-throughput TCR beta sequencing to assess whether each TCR beta V gene segment acted as functional or pseudogenic. Rather than drawing on any new phenotypic data, the later analysis identified candidate immune exposures from TCR beta sequences and the way those sequences occurred across donors. Among a few hundred genotyped donors of the cohort, an average of approximately 240,000 unique TCR beta nucleotide sequences were sequenced per donor, roughly 18% of them non-productive. Donor age, sex, ethnicity and CMV serostatus were compiled alongside the repertoire data. Approximately 300 gigabases of sequencing data and roughly 81 million unique TCR sequences made up an early release that covered some 640 HLA-typed donors. Both class I and class II loci were covered by HLA typing, at four-digit resolution. The study was designed to test whether signatures of past pathogen exposure could be identified by cataloging public T cell receptors. Because of strong linkage in the cohort, roughly 5 DR-DQ haplotypes were treated as single units for association and clustering. In a later analysis, previously published TCR beta repertoires from several hundred donors were re-analyzed and high-resolution HLA genotyping was added so that TCR occurrence patterns could be studied. A separate validation cohort of roughly 130 different subjects was used in addition to the 666-subject first cohort. To predict cytomegalovirus infection status, the study brought together high-throughput TCR immunosequencing, statistical association of individual TCRs with disease status, and machine learning. Among the approximately 420 genotyped donors, roughly 80% belonged to the genetic ancestry cluster associated with self-reported Caucasian donors. The number of typed donors differed by locus: roughly 629-630 for A, B, C, DRB1 and DQB1; approximately 520 for DQA1; 606 for DPA1; and some 430 for DPB1. Study-level results and caveats: An association between a missense DCLRE1C variant and V-gene and J-gene trimming of TCR beta chains was found in a later genetic analysis and replicated in an independent cohort. Roughly uniform sequencing depth across donors was assumed in presence/absence analyses, although this assumption may not hold. In a later analysis, several top co-occurrence clusters were reported to appear linked to parvovirus B19, influenza, CMV and Epstein-Barr virus. The cohort was sequenced for TCR beta chains only, and without alpha or paired-chain data the features that could be detected were limited. The authors suggested that the approach could potentially be generalized to other disease states and immunological phenotypes. Compared with equally common non-associated chains, HLA-associated TCR beta chains in a later analysis were more clonally expanded and had lower generation probabilities. Compared with the roughly 710-donor mean, donors in an Asian-associated ancestry cluster had fewer N-insertions in productive TCRs, according to a later genetic analysis. A few of the identified cytomegalovirus-associated TCR beta chains were confirmed in vitro to be specific for cytomegalovirus antigens. Assigning TCR associations to individual alleles was difficult when HLA alleles, especially DR and DQ, strongly co-occurred. Because HLA typing was unavailable for some donors at each locus, only the typed subset was used in association tests. For the cohort, immune exposure information was limited to CMV serostatus. A further reported finding was that TCR beta sequences accurately predicted the HLA-A and HLA-B alleles for most subjects in the first cohort. According to a later analysis, TCR association rates differed among HLA loci, with DRB1 alleles showing the most associated TCRs and HLA-C alleles showing the fewest. Linkage disequilibrium might explain the correlated functional status among segregating V segments, but an unknown experimental factor could not be excluded. Most TCR sequences were observed very rarely across donors, whereas some public TCRs were present in many individuals. Because the 87-base-pair reads could not distinguish some IMGT-functional V segments, including TRBV6-2 and TRBV6-3, those segments were excluded. Cytomegalovirus status was reported to be diagnosed by the classifier with high specificity and sensitivity in both the original and validation cohorts. An earlier analysis of around 500 of the donors showed that most TCR beta V segments appeared in productive rearrangements either about 90% or about 30% of the time, which broadly matched IMGT annotations. At a false discovery rate of 0.05, a later analysis linked 16,000 or so TCR beta sequences to specific HLA alleles. A cluster of highly shared sequence variants was judged likely to be a technical artifact of the sequencing pipeline. In a later analysis, most CMV-associated TCR beta chains were found to appear HLA-restricted, with HLA associations seemingly driven largely by CMV exposure. The study gave a list of under 200 TCR beta chains associated with cytomegalovirus. Roughly 15 rarely observed V segments, including chromosome 9 orphons, were excluded from the earlier analysis of about 500 of the donors because counts were too low.

The protocol used for the library was the immunoSEQ multiplex PCR assay. A mixture of 60 forward primers for TCR Vbeta segments and 13 reverse primers for TCR Jbeta segments was used in the multiplex PCR. Amplification of the CDR3 region of rearranged TCR beta genes was performed with a multiplex PCR assay on genomic DNA. Amplified TCR beta libraries were sequenced as 87-base-pair reads on the Illumina HiSeq System. Processing in the source paper ran as follows. A later analysis tallied about 77 million unique TCR beta chains across the 610 or so repertoires, and approximately 12 million of those chains were shared by two or more donors. Raw reads were error-corrected and collapsed into unique sequences with a nearest-neighbor algorithm that merged closely related sequences to remove PCR and sequencing errors. CDR3 sequences were aligned to IMGT reference sequences to assign V, D and J gene segments. Each retained sequence needed at least a six-nucleotide match to both a V gene segment and a J gene segment. Rearrangements were called productive when the CDR3 lacked stop codons and stayed in frame with V and J; all others were non-productive. Following IMGT convention, CDR3 was defined as the stretch from the second conserved V-encoded cysteine to the conserved J-encoded phenylalanine. The earlier analysis of about 620 of the donors excluded sequences that lacked an unambiguous match to a single V gene segment. In an earlier analysis of approximately 590 of the donors, a V segment was called functional when productive rearrangements were above 56.7%, and segregating when the standard deviation between donors exceeded 5%. A statistical classification framework was built to diagnose cytomegalovirus status from the catalog of TCR beta chain sequences. In a later analysis, V and J genes were assigned by comparing TCR nucleotide sequences against IMGT/GENE-DB human TR gene sequences. In a later analysis, CDR3 sequences and most-parsimonious VDJ recombination scenarios were assigned using the TCRdist pipeline. A later analysis defined each TCR beta chain by its CDR3 amino acid sequence plus V-gene family, and excluded reads lacking a unique V-gene family. In a later analysis, 550 to 650 highly shared, low-generation-probability nucleotide sequences were removed to address suspected cross-contamination and a sequencing artifact. In a later analysis, a clonal expansion index was calculated for each public chain from normalized within-repertoire ranks of inferred template counts. A later analysis computed generation probabilities with a VDJ recombination model fitted to out-of-frame rearrangements, and checked the results against IGoR. In a later analysis, TCR-TCR, TCR-HLA and TCR-CMV co-occurrence was scored with hypergeometric tests, and a repertoire-size bias correction was applied to TCR pairs. A later analysis estimated false discovery rates by permuting HLA or CMV assignments 20 times. A later analysis grouped co-occurring TCRs with DBSCAN, adding TCRdist sequence similarity when clustering within HLA-allele-positive subsets. For co-occurrence clustering, repertoires with fewer than 30,000 or more than 120,000 public chains were excluded, along with four to six repertoires with anomalous nucleotide sharing. TCRdb mirrors the immuneACCESS table, restricted to in-frame sequences. Some clones are absent from its copies; in checked studies, under half trace to an unresolved V gene, and the reason for the others is unknown. The DNA was the basis for D and trimming; V, J and clone size are from that table. The sample table shows 150,000 to 200,000 clones, and around three quarters are seen once. Together, the top ten hold under 2% of the sample.

The cohort was made up of 650 to 700 healthy bone marrow donors. Cohort members were all nominally healthy when sampled, although unrecorded immune exposures were likely present. The donor was CMV seronegative and was included in the group of 352 seronegative cohort members. Every donor gave a peripheral blood sample, and the peripheral blood mononuclear cells from that sample were used for TCR beta sequencing. The Qiagen DNeasy Blood Extraction Kit was used to extract genomic DNA from the blood cell samples. About this clone itself: Its antigen remains unidentified. No much larger clone exists at a distance of one base, and base qualities are not known. Other DNA sequences of this sample code for an identical CDR3.

CDR3 length: 14 amino acids, cysteine to phenylalanine. The entry retains the CDR3 DNA only, 42 bases that are in frame from base 1. V loses 3 bases, J loses 0 bases, and the germline ends lie 8 bases apart. CDR1 is given as LGHNA and CDR2 as YNFKEQ, both from the germline V gene. Recombination connected TRBV4-2 to TRBJ1-2, with the D gene not confidently named. The source material was PBMCs. This sequence was found in a woman in her thirties in good health and CMV-seronegative. This receptor has the CDR3 CASSQTGTNYGYTF. In nucleotides, the sequence is TGTGCCAGCAGCCAGACCGGGACTAACTATGGCTACACCTTC.